This TCR beta chain was recorded in a study of blood T cell repertoires in COVID-19. Overall study context: Donors in the United States, Italy and Spain gave samples during acute or convalescent COVID-19. In each case, the material was cDNA or gDNA derived from T cells, B-cell-depleted T cells, or PBMCs.

The length of the CDR3 is 10 residues. Germline V CDR1 and CDR2: MNHEY, SVGAGI. Trimming stripped 8 bases from V and 10 bases from J, with 10 bases between. Source study methods: Amplified reference gene primers provided the basis for estimating nucleated cell counts. Only in-frame clones appear in the TCRdb table, and some are missing; sequencing was by immunoSEQ multiplex PCR. Clonal size and the V and J genes are those of that table, whereas D and trimming came from the DNA. The table records about 54,000 clones, more than 70% of them present only once. Sequenced: peripheral blood. The V call is TRBV6-5, the J call TRBJ2-3; D is possibly TRBD2 (6 bases). This TCR came from a man in his fifties or sixties with active COVID-19. Written as DNA, the CDR3 is TGTGCCAGCGGGACTGGCGCGCAGTATTTT. Translating it yields CASGTGAQYF.